The 27 T cell receptor beta chains reported below all come from one sample, sequenced in a study of cytomegalovirus exposure and HLA in healthy donors. The protocol was immunoSEQ multiplex PCR, while the TCRdb copy is restricted to in-frame clones and leaves out a portion. The sample has 65,000 to 75,000 clones; under 96% are singletons. The sequenced sample consisted of PBMCs. Receptors were obtained from a woman aged 18-35 years in good health and CMV-seropositive.

The chain employs TRBV4-2 and TRBJ1-1, with D possibly TRBD1 on 5 matching bases. V was trimmed by 1 base and J by 4 bases, leaving 10 bases between them. The CDR3 is 14 amino acids. The V gene's germline CDR1 is LGHNA and CDR2 YNFKEQ. CDR3 in DNA: TGTGCCAGCAGCCAAGTTACAGGATCCACTGAAGCTTTCTTT. Translated, it gives CASSQVTGSTEAFF.

The chain uses TRBV5-1 and TRBJ2-4; D unresolved. The CDR3 length is 16 residues. The V end lost 2 bases, the J end lost 0 bases, and 12 bases lay between the germline ends. CDR1 and CDR2 (germline): SGHRS, YFSETQ. The CDR3 loop is CASSLSSQLAKNIQYF. Here the CDR3 DNA reads TGCGCCAGCAGCTTATCTTCGCAGTTAGCCAAAAACATTCAGTACTTC.

The J gene is TRBJ2-1, the V gene TRBV27; the D is unclear. The V end lost 0 bases, the J end lost 1 base, and 10 bases lay between the germline ends. Germline CDR1 reads MNHEY; CDR2 reads SMNVEV (reference sequence). There are 16 residues in the CDR3. The CDR3 loop is CASSLSGAWSYNEQFF. The CDR3 DNA is TGTGCCAGCAGTTTATCTGGAGCGTGGTCCTACAATGAGCAGTTCTTC.

V gene TRBV7-8 combines with J gene TRBJ2-5; D is unresolved. This CDR3 contains 11 residues. The germline gives CDR1 SGHVS, CDR2 FQNEAQ. Trimming shortened V by 5 bases and J by 5 bases, and 6 bases separated the two germline ends. CDR3 sequence (DNA): TGTGCCAGCAGCAATAGTGAGACCCAGTACTTC. Protein product: CASSNSETQYF.

This chain connects TRBV12-5 to TRBJ1-4; unclear D gene. The CDR3 covers 15 residues. The germline gives CDR1 LGHNT, CDR2 FRNRAP. V lost 0 bases and J lost 3, with 8 bases in between. The CDR3: CASGLVPTPNEKLFF. The CDR3 nucleotides are TGTGCTAGTGGTTTGGTCCCGACTCCTAATGAAAAACTGTTTTTT.

J is TRBJ2-2 and V is TRBV28; D may be TRBD2 (6 bases). The CDR3 loop spans 19 amino acids. The germline CDR1 and CDR2 sequences are MDHEN and SYDVKM. V lost 3 bases and J lost 3, with 23 bases in between. This CDR3 is CASSFLVIWGEEDTGELFF. The CDR3 coding sequence is TGTGCCAGCAGTTTCTTGGTTATCTGGGGGGAGGAGGACACCGGGGAGCTGTTTTTT.

This rearrangement joins TRBV29-1 to TRBJ2-2, with TRBD2 identical over 13 bases. The CDR3 is made up of 15 amino acids. With V trimmed by 6 bases and J by 5 bases, 6 bases remained unmatched. Per germline, CDR1 SQVTM and CDR2 ANQGSEA. The CDR3, as DNA: TGCAGCGTCGCCGGGACTAGCGGGAATACCGGGGAGCTGTTTTTT. This translates into CSVAGTSGNTGELFF.

The gene calls are TRBV10-3 and TRBJ2-7, with 8 nucleotides matching TRBD1. Unmatched junction bases numbered 13, after V lost 7 bases and J lost 5 bases. CDR1 ENHRY and CDR2 SYGVKD come from the germline V gene. The CDR3 is 15 residues long. CDR3 nucleotide sequence: TGTGCCATCAATGCCGGGACAGGAGGATTTAACGAGCAGTACTTC. The encoded protein is CAINAGTGGFNEQYF.

The chain joins TRBV6-5 to TRBJ2-5; TRBD2 is a possible D gene (5 bases). This CDR3 has 13 residues. Per the germline V gene, CDR1 is MNHEY and CDR2 is SVGAGI. V was clipped by 7 bases and J by 0 bases, with 9 bases between them. CDR3: CASTERDQETQYF. The CDR3 bases are TGTGCCAGCACAGAGAGGGACCAAGAGACCCAGTACTTC.

V and J are TRBV28 and TRBJ2-7; 7 bases line up with TRBD2. Looked up from germline, CDR1 is MDHEN and CDR2 is SYDVKM. The CDR3 has 12 amino acids. The V and J ends lost 7 bases and 4 bases, in that order; junction bases with no gene match: 4. CDR3 DNA: TGTGCCAGCACAGCGGGAAAGTACGAGCAGTACTTC. This codes for CASTAGKYEQYF.

The V and J genes are TRBV30 and TRBJ2-3, with 7 bases identical to TRBD1. Trimming removed 4 bases from V and 4 bases from J; junction bases left unmatched: 8. CDR1 is GTSNPN and CDR2 is SVGIG in the germline V gene (reference sequence). The CDR3 extends over 14 amino acids. CDR3 DNA: TGTGCCTGGACCACAGGGGTCGGATCAGATACGCAGTATTTT. It yields the protein CAWTTGVGSDTQYF.

The rearrangement links TRBV4-1 to TRBJ2-1; 12 nucleotides agree with TRBD2. The germline gives CDR1 MGHRA, CDR2 YSYEKL. With 0 bases clipped from V and 8 bases from J, the junction kept 8 bases outside the gene matches. The CDR3 covers 17 residues. The CDR3 region has the DNA TGCGCCAGCAGCCAAGAGAGGCTAGCGGGAGGGCCGGATGAGCAGTTCTTC. Translated: CASSQERLAGGPDEQFF.

V is TRBV4-3 and J is TRBJ2-7; 9 nucleotides agree with TRBD1. Germline V CDR1 and CDR2: LGHNA, YSLEER. This CDR3 region has 15 residues. Losses at the gene ends were 2 bases for V and 7 bases for J; bases not matched to a gene: 9. CDR3 protein: CASSQSTGGLREQYF. The CDR3 region has the DNA TGCGCCAGCAGCCAATCGACAGGGGGATTGAGGGAGCAGTACTTC.

This clone was counted a few times. The CDR3 DNA is TGTGCCAGCAGTGAGGGACAGAGTCCAAATGAAAAACTGTTTTTT. It translates to CASSEGQSPNEKLFF. The chain recombines TRBV25-1 with TRBJ1-4; 7 bases map to TRBD1. The CDR3 covers 15 residues. Germline V CDR1 and CDR2: MGHDK, SYGVNS. The junction had 6 bases not matched to a gene; V was cut back by 3 bases and J by 5 bases. The whole variable domain, filled in from reference TRBV25-1 and TRBJ1-4, reads EADIYQTPRYLVIGTGKKITLECSQTMGHDKMYWYQQDPGMELHLIHYSYGVNSTEKGDLSSESTVSRIRTEHFPLTLESARPSHTSQYLCASSEGQSPNEKLFFGSGTQLSVL.

In this sample, this clone turned up once. This rearrangement joins TRBV2 to TRBJ2-5; possibly TRBD2 for D (5 bases). CDR1 SNHLY and CDR2 FYNNEI come from the germline V gene. This CDR3 region has 13 residues. V lost 4 bases and J 4 bases, leaving 10 bases between the germline ends. CDR3 protein: CASSVVGAETQYF. The CDR3 nucleotides are TGTGCCAGCAGTGTGGTGGGAGCAGAGACCCAGTACTTC.

V usage is TRBV7-3 and J usage is TRBJ2-3, with 12 bases identical to TRBD1. Germline CDR1 is SGHTA and CDR2 is FQGTGA. Trimming removed 2 bases from V and 2 bases from J; junction bases left unmatched: 5. The CDR3 has 17 amino acids. The CDR3 loop reads CASSLSGTGGFTDTQYF. Here the CDR3 DNA reads TGTGCCAGCAGCTTATCTGGGACAGGGGGCTTCACAGATACGCAGTATTTT.

The rearrangement uses TRBV7-9 and TRBJ1-4; TRBD1 agrees at 7 bases. The CDR3 spans 15 residues. CDR1 SEHNR and CDR2 FQNEAQ come from the germline V gene (reference sequence). The ends lost 3 bases at V and 3 bases at J; junction bases unmatched: 4. Here the CDR3 DNA reads TGTGCCAGCAGCTTGGTGGACAGGTCTAATGAAAAACTGTTTTTT. Its protein product is CASSLVDRSNEKLFF. Full variable domain (outside the CDR3, taken from reference TRBV7-9 and TRBJ1-4): DTGVSQNPRHKITKRGQNVTFRCDPISEHNRLYWYRQTLGQGPEFLTYFQNEAQLEKSRLLSDRFSAERPKGSFSTLEIQRTEQGDSAMYLCASSLVDRSNEKLFFGSGTQLSVL.

The rearrangement uses TRBV7-9 and TRBJ1-1; D gene uncertain. CDR1 and CDR2 (germline): SEHNR, FQNEAQ (reference sequence). The CDR3 runs to 14 residues. V gave up 3 bases and J gave up 2 bases, with 10 bases separating them. CDR3 coding DNA: TGTGCCAGCAGCTTTTATCGGAGTAACACTGAAGCTTTCTTT. Protein: CASSFYRSNTEAFF.

V gene TRBV28 combines with J gene TRBJ1-2, with D possibly matching TRBD1 (6 bases). V lost 5 bases and J lost 8, with 12 bases in between. Germline values: CDR1 MDHEN, CDR2 SYDVKM. The CDR3 is 12 amino acids. The CDR3 DNA sequence: TGTGCCAGCAGTGCGGGGGCCGGAGGCTACACCTTC. Protein product: CASSAGAGGYTF.

The chain has TRBV27 and TRBJ2-2, with 9 bases matching TRBD1. The CDR3 length is 15 residues. With V trimmed by 6 bases and J by 4 bases, 6 bases remained unmatched. Germline CDR1 is MNHEY and CDR2 is SMNVEV (reference sequence). CDR3 loop: CASRGTGSLTGELFF. The CDR3 nucleotides read TGTGCCAGCAGGGGGACAGGGTCCCTCACCGGGGAGCTGTTTTTT.

The rearrangement uses TRBV5-1 and TRBJ2-5, with 8 bases that match TRBD2. V dropped 4 bases and J dropped 1; count of bases not matched to a gene: 6. Germline V gives CDR1 SGHRS, CDR2 YFSETQ. The CDR3 consists of 15 residues. The DNA for the CDR3 is TGCGCCAGCAGCCCGGGGGGGACCCGCCAAGAGACCCAGTACTTC. Translating it yields CASSPGGTRQETQYF.

This chain links TRBV7-9 with TRBJ1-1; D is undetermined. The V gene's germline CDR1 is SEHNR and CDR2 FQNEAQ (reference sequence). Trimming stripped 3 bases from V and 2 bases from J, with 4 bases between. This CDR3 is built from 12 residues. CDR3 coding DNA: TGTGCCAGCAGCTTCAGTAACACTGAAGCTTTCTTT. This gives the protein CASSFSNTEAFF. Full variable domain (missing parts from reference TRBV7-9 and TRBJ1-1): DTGVSQNPRHKITKRGQNVTFRCDPISEHNRLYWYRQTLGQGPEFLTYFQNEAQLEKSRLLSDRFSAERPKGSFSTLEIQRTEQGDSAMYLCASSFSNTEAFFGQGTRLTVV.

The CDR3 bases are TGCGCCAGCAGCCAAAGCAGGGGCTCCTACGAGCAGTACTTC. This codes for CASSQSRGSYEQYF. The chain carries TRBV4-3 and TRBJ2-7; TRBD1 is a possible D gene (6 bases). The germline V gene encodes CDR1 LGHNA and CDR2 YSLEER. Trimming removed 2 bases at V and 0 bases at J, with 8 bases between. The CDR3 consists of 14 residues.

This clone was seen just once. This chain connects TRBV4-2 to TRBJ2-1, with D hard to call. Germline CDR1 is LGHNA and CDR2 is YNFKEQ. The germline V and J ends were trimmed by 0 bases and 3 bases, with 6 bases remaining between them. The CDR3 runs to 14 residues. The CDR3 DNA reads as TGTGCCAGCAGCCAAGATGTCAACTACAATGAGCAGTTCTTC. It specifies CASSQDVNYNEQFF.

The chain joins TRBV4-1 to TRBJ1-5, with TRBD1 matching over 8 bases. The V gene's germline CDR1 is MGHRA and CDR2 YSYEKL. After removal of 5 bases from V and 0 bases from J, the junction contained 24 bases not matched to a gene. There are 22 residues in the CDR3. CDR3 DNA sequence: TGCGCCAGCAGCTCCCTTCTAGCTGTCCGGGACAGGTGGGGGAATAGCAATCAGCCCCAGCATTTT. Translation: CASSSLLAVRDRWGNSNQPQHF.

CDR3: CASSLAGGTSGLIYEQYF. As DNA, the CDR3 is TGCGCCAGCAGCTTGGCGGGTGGGACTAGCGGGCTTATATACGAGCAGTACTTC. The V call is TRBV5-1, the J call TRBJ2-7, with 12 bases fitting TRBD2. This CDR3 is built from 18 residues. Trimming took 0 bases from V and 4 from J; bases not matched to a gene: 11. CDR1 and CDR2 (germline): SGHRS, YFSETQ.

This clone was observed a single time. The chain uses TRBV4-2 and TRBJ1-2; 7 bases line up with TRBD1. The CDR3 extends over 13 amino acids. The J segment lost 5 bases and the V segment lost 1 base, leaving 1 base of the junction unmatched. Looked up from germline, CDR1 is LGHNA and CDR2 is YNFKEQ. As DNA, the CDR3 is TGTGCCAGCAGCCAAGGACAGGGATATGGCTACACCTTC. This translates into CASSQGQGYGYTF.